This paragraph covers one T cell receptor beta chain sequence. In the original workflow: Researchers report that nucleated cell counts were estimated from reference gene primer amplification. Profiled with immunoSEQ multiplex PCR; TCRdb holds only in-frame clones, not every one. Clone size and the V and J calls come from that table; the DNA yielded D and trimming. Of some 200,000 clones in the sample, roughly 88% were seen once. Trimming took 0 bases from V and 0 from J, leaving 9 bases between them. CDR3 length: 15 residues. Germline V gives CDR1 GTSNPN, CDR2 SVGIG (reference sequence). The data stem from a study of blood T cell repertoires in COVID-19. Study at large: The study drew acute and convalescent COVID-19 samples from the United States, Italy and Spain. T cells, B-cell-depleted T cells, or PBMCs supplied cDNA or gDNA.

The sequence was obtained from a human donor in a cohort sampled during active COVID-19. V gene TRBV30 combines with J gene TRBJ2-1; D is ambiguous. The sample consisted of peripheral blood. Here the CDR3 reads CAWSVAWSSYNEQFF. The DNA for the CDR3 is TGTGCCTGGAGTGTTGCTTGGAGCTCCTACAATGAGCAGTTCTTC.